The 2 T cell receptor beta chains in this list originate from one sample, sequenced in a study of beta chain features in type 1 diabetes. For these receptors, no antigen is known. The sequenced template was cDNA made from the entire isolated RNA. Using immunoSEQ multiplex PCR, the repertoire was profiled, and TCRdb retains in-frame clones only, with some absent. The data hold roughly 300,000 clones, with approximately 14% observed a single time. Study conclusions and caveats: Shorter TCRB CDR3s, moderately but significantly so, marked every one of the four CD4+ subsets in Type 1 diabetes patients.

Sequencing was performed on naive CD4+ T cells from blood. These receptors all stem from a man in his thirties or forties with type 1 diabetes.

The chain links TRBV4-2 to TRBJ1-1; D may be TRBD1 (6 bases). V was trimmed by 8 bases and J by 0 bases, leaving 19 bases between them. The CDR3 is made up of 16 amino acids. CDR1 is LGHNA and CDR2 is YNFKEQ in the germline V gene. CDR3: CASGGRSIGMNTEAFF. DNA for the CDR3: TGTGCCAGCGGGGGCAGGTCAATCGGAATGAACACTGAAGCTTTCTTT.

This clone was seen a handful of times. This chain joins TRBV7-2 and TRBJ2-1; D is undetermined. V lost 6 bases to trimming and J lost 4 bases, with 13 bases between them. This CDR3 is 14 amino acids long. Germline CDR1 is SGHTA and CDR2 is FQGNSA. The CDR3 DNA sequence: TGTGCCAGCAGATATATCGCAGATTACAATGAGCAGTTCTTC. Protein product: CASRYIADYNEQFF. Filled out from reference TRBV7-2 and TRBJ2-1, the complete variable domain reads GAGVSQSPSNKVTEKGKDVELRCDPISGHTALYWYRQSLGQGLEFLIYFQGNSAPDKSGLPSDRFSAERTGGSVSTLTIQRTQQEDSAVYLCASRYIADYNEQFFGPGTRLTVL.